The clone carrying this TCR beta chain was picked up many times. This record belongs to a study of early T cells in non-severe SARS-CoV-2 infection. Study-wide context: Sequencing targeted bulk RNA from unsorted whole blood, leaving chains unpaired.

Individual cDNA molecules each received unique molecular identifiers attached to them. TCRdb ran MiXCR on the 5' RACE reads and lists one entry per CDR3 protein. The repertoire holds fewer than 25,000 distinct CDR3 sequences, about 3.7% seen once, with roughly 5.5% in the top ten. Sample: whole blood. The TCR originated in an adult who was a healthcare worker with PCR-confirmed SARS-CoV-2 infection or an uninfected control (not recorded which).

The CDR3 bases are TGTGCCAGCAGCGGGACAGGGAGAACCGGGGAGCTGTTTTTT. This translates into CASSGTGRTGELFF. This chain uses TRBV7-3 with TRBJ2-2, with 9 bases aligning to TRBD1. Looked up from germline, CDR1 is SGHTA and CDR2 is FQGTGA. V was pared by 5 bases and J by 5 bases, with 3 bases of the junction left unmatched. This CDR3 is 14 amino acids long.